This T cell receptor (beta chain) was sequenced for a study of T cells in Graves' hyperthyroidism and ophthalmopathy. In the study overall: Peripheral blood samples were taken at initial diagnosis, prior to any treatment.

CDR1 LGHNA and CDR2 YSLEER come from the germline V gene. The CDR3 totals 16 residues. V lost 1 base, J lost 2 bases, and 6 bases stayed unmatched. Study conclusions and caveats: Most thyroid clonotypes expanded above 0.001 appeared in blood too. Through a model of 13 V-J features, ophthalmopathy was separated from stable hyperthyroidism.

TCR beta CDR3 regions were amplified from RNA. The TCR CDR3 first-round RT-PCR relied on the HTBI primer set. TCRdb analysed the multiplex PCR reads with MiXCR anew, one entry per CDR3 protein. Found here are under 350,000 distinct CDR3 sequences, 15% to 20% of them singletons; the top ten hold over 45%. Patients having uncontrolled infection, another autoimmune disease, pregnancy or lactation were not included. This clonotype has more than one count but fewer than ten. The antigen remains undetermined. The clonotype comes from a woman aged 55 to 70 with Graves' ophthalmopathy. The rearrangement uses TRBV4-3 and TRBJ2-3; 7 bases line up with TRBD2. Material: blood. Here the CDR3 reads CASSQGQGGITDTQYF. CDR3 nucleotide sequence: TGCGCCAGCAGCCAAGGGCAGGGAGGGATCACAGATACGCAGTATTTT.